This T cell receptor beta chain was sequenced for a study of T-cell reconstitution after alpha-beta-depleted transplantation in children. Study-wide findings and caveats: T-cell counts and diversity at one year post-transplant came mainly from newly produced T cells. At day 60, the high TCRbeta diversity found in some patients originated from recipient T cells and thymic progenitors that had survived. The study reportedly traced alpha-beta T cells about two months after transplant to several hundred expanded graft clones.

As it was prepared, the TCRbeta library received unique molecular identifiers. TCRdb analysed the PCR reads with MiXCR anew, one entry per CDR3 protein. This sample has about 460,000 distinct CDR3 sequences; more than 9% occur once, and the top ten carry around 2.2%. CDR1 and CDR2 (germline): LNHDA, SQIVND (reference sequence). The CDR3 has 14 residues. V was trimmed by 5 bases and J by 3 bases, leaving 14 bases between them. This clonotype was recorded many times. Its antigen is still unknown. The source of this sequence is a child aged 2 to 10 with inherited bone marrow failure, due to receive a stem cell transplant. The chain couples TRBV19 to TRBJ2-7; possibly TRBD1 or TRBD2 for D (5 bases each). The specimen was PBMCs, collected before TCRalphabeta/CD19-depleted stem cell transplant. In DNA form, the CDR3 reads TGTGCCAGTAGTCATACGGGGCCCAGCTACGAGCAGTACTTC. Translating it yields CASSHTGPSYEQYF.